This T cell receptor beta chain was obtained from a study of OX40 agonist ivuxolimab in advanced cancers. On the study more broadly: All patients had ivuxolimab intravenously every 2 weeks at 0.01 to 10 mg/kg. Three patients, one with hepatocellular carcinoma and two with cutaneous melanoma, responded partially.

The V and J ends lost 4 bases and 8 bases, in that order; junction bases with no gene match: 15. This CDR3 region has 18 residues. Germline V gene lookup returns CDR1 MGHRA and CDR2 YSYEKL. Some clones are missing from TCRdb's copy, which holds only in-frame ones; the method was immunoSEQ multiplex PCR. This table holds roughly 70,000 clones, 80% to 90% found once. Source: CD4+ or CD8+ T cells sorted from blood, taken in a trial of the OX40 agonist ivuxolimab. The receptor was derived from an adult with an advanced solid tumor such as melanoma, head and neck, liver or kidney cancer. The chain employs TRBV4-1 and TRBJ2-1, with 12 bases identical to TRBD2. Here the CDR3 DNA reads TGCGCCAGCAGCCCAGGGGGCCTAGCGGGAGGGTTCGTCGATGAGCAGTTCTTC. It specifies CASSPGGLAGGFVDEQFF.